A selection of T cell receptor beta chains follows, all from one sample in a study of shared clonotypes between healthy human individuals. This table comes from immunoSEQ multiplex PCR, and its TCRdb copy is limited to in-frame clones, with some not included. The table lists around 600,000 clones, approximately 95% of them singletons. Sequencing was carried out using naive CD8+ T cells sorted from blood. All receptors derive from a woman aged 30 to 39 in good health. Both conserved end residues are part of each CDR3. The order of the fields is J gene, V gene, CDR3 length, CDR3 protein.

J: TRBJ2-7
V: TRBV6-5
length: 14
CDR3: CASSYSQGAYEQYF

J: TRBJ1-4
V: TRBV9
length: 15
CDR3: CASSVAWGVNEKLFF

J: TRBJ2-5
V: TRBV6-5
length: 15
CDR3: CASSYSYGERETQYF

J: TRBJ1-2
V: TRBV28
length: 13
CDR3: CASSLSVSHGYTF

J: TRBJ1-1
V: TRBV5-5
length: 13
CDR3: CASSPPGPGAAFF

J: TRBJ2-5
V: TRBV9
length: 16
CDR3: CASSHLGAIGAQEQYF

J: TRBJ2-2
V: TRBV11-3
length: 12
CDR3: CASSDETGELFF

J: TRBJ2-7
V: TRBV4-1
length: 14
CDR3: CASSQKQSSYEQYF

J: TRBJ2-7
V: TRBV6-1
length: 13
CDR3: CASKGLGGYEQYF

J: TRBJ2-3
V: TRBV27
length: 14
CDR3: CASLGTSGTDTQYF

J: TRBJ2-1
V: TRBV27
length: 12
CDR3: CASRQGANEQFF

J: TRBJ2-7
V: TRBV27
length: 16
CDR3: CASSLSSPPGAREQYF

J: TRBJ1-1
V: TRBV28
length: 15
CDR3: CASRLRGILITEAFF

J: TRBJ2-7
V: TRBV28
length: 16
CDR3: CASNIGIPQSFYEQYF

J: TRBJ2-1
V: TRBV29-1
length: 14
CDR3: CSVTTGTSYNEQFF

J: TRBJ2-7
V: TRBV9
length: 14
CDR3: CASSVEGQGYEQYF

J: TRBJ1-1
V: TRBV5-1
length: 16
CDR3: CASSALQLGVGTEAFF

J: TRBJ1-5
V: TRBV7-2
length: 15
CDR3: CASSPRIGGNQPQHF